A selection of T cell receptor beta chains follows, all from one sample in a study of blood T cell repertoires in COVID-19. Profiling relied on immunoSEQ multiplex PCR, and the TCRdb table lists in-frame clones only, not all of them. The table includes 150,000 to 160,000 clones, approximately 83% detected once. Input material: peripheral blood. The receptors derive from a woman aged 55-69 years with COVID-19, enrolled during active disease. Each CDR3 is given with its conserved first and last residue. The D gene is left open where the match is weak. Clone size is not always given. Where it is, it says once, few, many or a class for expanded clones.

cdr3_aa: CASSRDGFNSPLHF; cdr3_nt: TGTGCCAGTAGTCGTGACGGGTTTAATTCACCCCTCCACTTT; clone_size: -; d_call: -; v_call: TRBV19; j_call: TRBJ1-6
cdr3_aa: CASTGLALNEQFF; cdr3_nt: TGTGCCAGTACGGGACTAGCGCTCAATGAGCAGTTCTTC; clone_size: -; d_call: TRBD2; v_call: TRBV19; j_call: TRBJ2-1
cdr3_aa: CASSLRYQGASYNEQFF; cdr3_nt: TGTGCCAGCAGCTTGCGCTACCAGGGGGCTTCCTACAATGAGCAGTTCTTC; clone_size: -; d_call: TRBD1; v_call: TRBV5-5; j_call: TRBJ2-1
cdr3_aa: CACLWELVTLHF; cdr3_nt: TGTGCCTGCCTTTGGGAGCTCGTCACCCTCCACTTT; clone_size: -; d_call: -; v_call: TRBV30; j_call: TRBJ1-6
cdr3_aa: CASSYPGQGQETQYF; cdr3_nt: TGTGCCAGCAGTTACCCCGGACAGGGGCAAGAGACCCAGTACTTC; clone_size: -; d_call: TRBD1; v_call: TRBV6-5; j_call: TRBJ2-5
cdr3_aa: CASSLNGGPAFF; cdr3_nt: TGTGCCAGCAGTTTAAACGGGGGTCCGGCTTTCTTT; clone_size: few; d_call: -; v_call: TRBV12-3/TRBV12-4; j_call: TRBJ1-1
cdr3_aa: CASSPTGGRDTQYF; cdr3_nt: TGCGCCAGCAGCCCGACAGGGGGCCGAGATACGCAGTATTTT; clone_size: -; d_call: TRBD1; v_call: TRBV5-1; j_call: TRBJ2-3
cdr3_aa: CASSDLAGVLYEQFF; cdr3_nt: TGTGCCAGCAGTGACCTAGCGGGGGTTTTGTATGAGCAGTTCTTC; clone_size: -; d_call: TRBD2; v_call: TRBV6-4; j_call: TRBJ2-1
cdr3_aa: CASTFASGGAETQYF; cdr3_nt: TGTGCCAGCACGTTCGCTAGCGGGGGGGCAGAGACCCAGTACTTC; clone_size: -; d_call: TRBD2; v_call: TRBV6-5; j_call: TRBJ2-5
cdr3_aa: CASSRQTGGDEKLFF; cdr3_nt: TGTGCCAGCTCACGCCAGACAGGGGGCGATGAAAAACTGTTTTTT; clone_size: -; d_call: TRBD1; v_call: TRBV18; j_call: TRBJ1-4
cdr3_aa: CASSLLATGETQYF; cdr3_nt: TGCGCCAGCAGCTTACTAGCGACCGGGGAGACCCAGTACTTC; clone_size: once; d_call: TRBD2; v_call: TRBV5-1; j_call: TRBJ2-5
cdr3_aa: CASSLTSGRGSSYNEQFF; cdr3_nt: TGTGCCAGCAGCTTGACTAGCGGGAGGGGGAGCTCCTACAATGAGCAGTTCTTC; clone_size: -; d_call: TRBD2; v_call: TRBV7-3; j_call: TRBJ2-1
cdr3_aa: CASSFHRGRDNQPQHF; cdr3_nt: TGTGCCAGCAGCTTTCACAGGGGCCGGGACAATCAGCCCCAGCATTTT; clone_size: -; d_call: TRBD1; v_call: TRBV7-9; j_call: TRBJ1-5
cdr3_aa: CASSEGGFPGGYTF; cdr3_nt: TGTGCCAGCAGTGAAGGAGGGTTTCCGGGTGGCTACACCTTC; clone_size: -; d_call: -; v_call: TRBV6-1; j_call: TRBJ1-2
cdr3_aa: CASSRTEGSPLHF; cdr3_nt: TGTGCCAGCAGTCGGACGGAGGGTTCACCCCTCCACTTT; clone_size: -; d_call: -; v_call: TRBV12-3/TRBV12-4; j_call: TRBJ1-6
cdr3_aa: CASSQGTGVAKNIQYF; cdr3_nt: TGTGCCAGCAGCCAAGGGACAGGGGTAGCCAAAAACATTCAGTACTTC; clone_size: -; d_call: TRBD1; v_call: TRBV3-1/TRBV3-2; j_call: TRBJ2-4
cdr3_aa: CASSLRPSEAGAFF; cdr3_nt: TGTGCCAGCAGCCTGAGACCCAGTGAAGCGGGGGCTTTCTTT; clone_size: -; d_call: -; v_call: TRBV9; j_call: TRBJ1-1
cdr3_aa: CASSFRLAGTISGANVLTF; cdr3_nt: TGTGCCAGCAGCTTTCGACTAGCGGGGACGATCTCTGGGGCCAACGTCCTGACTTTC; clone_size: -; d_call: TRBD2; v_call: TRBV7-8; j_call: TRBJ2-6
cdr3_aa: CASSLSRGPLMNTEAFF; cdr3_nt: TGTGCCAGCAGTTTATCAAGAGGGCCCTTAATGAACACTGAAGCTTTCTTT; clone_size: -; d_call: -; v_call: TRBV27; j_call: TRBJ1-1
cdr3_aa: CAISSGTGVYEQYF; cdr3_nt: TGTGCCATCAGTTCCGGGACAGGGGTTTACGAGCAGTACTTC; clone_size: -; d_call: TRBD1; v_call: TRBV10-3; j_call: TRBJ2-7
cdr3_aa: CASSGGEIGYNEQFF; cdr3_nt: TGTGCCAGTAGTGGCGGGGAAATAGGGTACAATGAGCAGTTCTTC; clone_size: -; d_call: -; v_call: TRBV19; j_call: TRBJ2-1
cdr3_aa: CASSDRNTEAFF; cdr3_nt: TGTGCCAGCTCAGACAGGAACACTGAAGCTTTCTTT; clone_size: -; d_call: -; v_call: TRBV18; j_call: TRBJ1-1
cdr3_aa: CASSLVPGINYGYTF; cdr3_nt: TGCGCCAGCAGCTTGGTCCCAGGGATTAACTATGGCTACACCTTC; clone_size: -; d_call: -; v_call: TRBV5-1; j_call: TRBJ1-2
cdr3_aa: CASSLGGRQGPYNSPLHF; cdr3_nt: TGTGCCAGCAGCTTGGGGGGACGACAGGGCCCCTATAATTCACCCCTCCACTTT; clone_size: -; d_call: TRBD1; v_call: TRBV5-4; j_call: TRBJ1-6
cdr3_aa: CASRPTGNYGYTF; cdr3_nt: TGTGCCAGCAGGCCTACAGGGAACTATGGCTACACCTTC; clone_size: -; d_call: -; v_call: TRBV6-5; j_call: TRBJ1-2
cdr3_aa: CASSPRSPSGRAYGGELFF; cdr3_nt: TGTGCCAGCAGTCCAAGATCTCCCAGCGGGAGGGCCTACGGCGGGGAGCTGTTTTTT; clone_size: -; d_call: TRBD2; v_call: TRBV3-1/TRBV3-2; j_call: TRBJ2-2
cdr3_aa: CASSEWSGSSYNEQFF; cdr3_nt: TGCGCCAGCAGTGAGTGGTCAGGCAGCTCCTACAATGAGCAGTTCTTC; clone_size: -; d_call: -; v_call: TRBV10-1; j_call: TRBJ2-1
cdr3_aa: CASSTGQLTDTQYF; cdr3_nt: TGTGCCAGCAGCACAGGACAATTAACAGATACGCAGTATTTT; clone_size: -; d_call: -; v_call: TRBV6-2/TRBV6-3; j_call: TRBJ2-3
cdr3_aa: CASSLADTSYEQYF; cdr3_nt: TGCGCCAGCAGCTTGGCGGACACTTCCTACGAGCAGTACTTC; clone_size: -; d_call: -; v_call: TRBV5-1; j_call: TRBJ2-7
cdr3_aa: CATSMGQGASYGYTF; cdr3_nt: TGTGCCACCAGCATGGGACAGGGGGCAAGCTATGGCTACACCTTC; clone_size: -; d_call: TRBD1; v_call: TRBV15; j_call: TRBJ1-2
cdr3_aa: CASSNSDTIYF; cdr3_nt: TGTGCCAGTAGTAATTCGGACACCATATATTTT; clone_size: -; d_call: -; v_call: TRBV19; j_call: TRBJ1-3
cdr3_aa: CASSDSNEKLFF; cdr3_nt: TGTGCCAGCAGTGACAGTAATGAAAAACTGTTTTTT; clone_size: -; d_call: -; v_call: TRBV2; j_call: TRBJ1-4
cdr3_aa: CATSRVQNQPQHF; cdr3_nt: TGTGCCACCAGCAGAGTACAGAATCAGCCCCAGCATTTT; clone_size: -; d_call: -; v_call: TRBV15; j_call: TRBJ1-5
cdr3_aa: CASSLYQGGTEAFF; cdr3_nt: TGTGCCAGCAGTTTGTATCAGGGGGGCACTGAAGCTTTCTTT; clone_size: -; d_call: TRBD1; v_call: TRBV27; j_call: TRBJ1-1
cdr3_aa: CASSLSGSSYNEQFF; cdr3_nt: TGTGCCAGCAGTCTTAGCGGGAGCTCCTACAATGAGCAGTTCTTC; clone_size: -; d_call: TRBD2; v_call: TRBV6-5; j_call: TRBJ2-1
cdr3_aa: CASSLSSGGGETQYF; cdr3_nt: TGCGCCAGCAGCTTGTCTAGCGGGGGCGGGGAGACCCAGTACTTC; clone_size: -; d_call: TRBD2; v_call: TRBV5-1; j_call: TRBJ2-5
cdr3_aa: CASSVQGGSNQPQHF; cdr3_nt: TGTGCCAGCAGTGTTCAGGGAGGGAGCAATCAGCCCCAGCATTTT; clone_size: few; d_call: -; v_call: TRBV6-4; j_call: TRBJ1-5
cdr3_aa: CASSVGLAGVGETQYF; cdr3_nt: TGTGCCAGCAGCGTTGGACTAGCGGGAGTAGGGGAGACCCAGTACTTC; clone_size: -; d_call: TRBD2; v_call: TRBV5-6; j_call: TRBJ2-5
cdr3_aa: CASSEKVRADTQYF; cdr3_nt: TGTGCCAGCAGTGAAAAAGTGAGGGCGGATACGCAGTATTTT; clone_size: -; d_call: -; v_call: TRBV2; j_call: TRBJ2-3
cdr3_aa: CASSLFPTGELFF; cdr3_nt: TGTGCCAGCAGCCTATTCCCCACCGGGGAGCTGTTTTTT; clone_size: -; d_call: -; v_call: TRBV7-3; j_call: TRBJ2-2
cdr3_aa: CASRAQGQGALYTF; cdr3_nt: TGTGCCAGCAGGGCCCAGGGGCAGGGAGCCCTCTACACCTTC; clone_size: -; d_call: -; v_call: TRBV25-1; j_call: TRBJ1-2
cdr3_aa: CASSRAGGPNSNTGELFF; cdr3_nt: TGTGCCAGCAGCCGAGCGGGAGGGCCCAACTCGAACACCGGGGAGCTGTTTTTT; clone_size: -; d_call: TRBD2; v_call: TRBV3-1/TRBV3-2; j_call: TRBJ2-2
cdr3_aa: CASSSGFLAEAFF; cdr3_nt: TGTGCCAGCAGTTCCGGGTTTTTGGCTGAAGCTTTCTTT; clone_size: -; d_call: -; v_call: TRBV6-5; j_call: TRBJ1-1
cdr3_aa: CASSQRKPSTDTQYF; cdr3_nt: TGTGCCAGCAGCCAGCGCAAACCGAGCACAGATACGCAGTATTTT; clone_size: few; d_call: -; v_call: TRBV3-1/TRBV3-2; j_call: TRBJ2-3
cdr3_aa: CASRRTDRATF; cdr3_nt: TGTGCCAGCAGACGCACGGACAGGGCTACTTTT; clone_size: once; d_call: TRBD1; v_call: TRBV6-5; j_call: TRBJ2-3
cdr3_aa: CASSSLNRDYGYTF; cdr3_nt: TGTGCCAGCAGTTCACTGAACAGGGACTATGGCTACACCTTC; clone_size: -; d_call: -; v_call: TRBV6-5; j_call: TRBJ1-2
cdr3_aa: CASSQGWQLNEKLFF; cdr3_nt: TGTGCCAGCAGCCAAGGGTGGCAGTTAAATGAAAAACTGTTTTTT; clone_size: -; d_call: -; v_call: TRBV3-1/TRBV3-2; j_call: TRBJ1-4
cdr3_aa: CASSQIGDYNQPQHF; cdr3_nt: TGTGCCAGCAGCCAGATAGGGGATTACAATCAGCCCCAGCATTTT; clone_size: -; d_call: -; v_call: TRBV7-8; j_call: TRBJ1-5
cdr3_aa: CASRRVQETQYF; cdr3_nt: TGTGCCAGCCGGCGGGTACAAGAGACCCAGTACTTC; clone_size: -; d_call: -; v_call: TRBV6-5; j_call: TRBJ2-5
cdr3_aa: CASSQVTGATGELFF; cdr3_nt: TGTGCCAGCAGCCAAGTGACAGGGGCCACCGGGGAGCTGTTTTTT; clone_size: -; d_call: TRBD1; v_call: TRBV14; j_call: TRBJ2-2
cdr3_aa: CASSQDLGGGNTIYF; cdr3_nt: TGCGCCAGCAGCCAAGATCTGGGGGGTGGAAACACCATATATTTT; clone_size: -; d_call: -; v_call: TRBV4-1; j_call: TRBJ1-3
cdr3_aa: CAWSVQGVPSYGYTF; cdr3_nt: TGTGCCTGGAGCGTACAGGGGGTACCTTCCTATGGCTACACCTTC; clone_size: -; d_call: TRBD1; v_call: TRBV30; j_call: TRBJ1-2
cdr3_aa: CASTSAGGENNEQFF; cdr3_nt: TGTGCCAGCACATCAGCGGGGGGGGAAAACAATGAGCAGTTCTTC; clone_size: -; d_call: TRBD2; v_call: TRBV6-5; j_call: TRBJ2-1
cdr3_aa: CSVAPGTIAFF; cdr3_nt: TGCAGCGTCGCCCCAGGGACTATAGCTTTCTTT; clone_size: -; d_call: -; v_call: TRBV29-1; j_call: TRBJ1-1
cdr3_aa: CSVAGTGDYGYTF; cdr3_nt: TGCAGCGTCGCCGGGACAGGAGACTATGGCTACACCTTC; clone_size: -; d_call: TRBD1; v_call: TRBV29-1; j_call: TRBJ1-2
cdr3_aa: CASSLDKNYGYTF; cdr3_nt: TGTGCCAGCAGCTTGGACAAGAACTATGGCTACACCTTC; clone_size: -; d_call: -; v_call: TRBV11-2; j_call: TRBJ1-2
cdr3_aa: CASSYVAGVAGELFF; cdr3_nt: TGTGCCAGCAGTTACGTAGCAGGGGTAGCCGGGGAGCTGTTTTTT; clone_size: -; d_call: -; v_call: TRBV6-2/TRBV6-3; j_call: TRBJ2-2